This TCR beta chain was identified in a study of cytomegalovirus exposure and HLA in healthy donors. Study outcomes and limitations: Earlier results showed most TCR beta V segments being productive about 87% or about 30% of the time.

This CDR3 comprises 16 residues. The germline V and J ends were trimmed by 3 bases and 0 bases, with 15 bases remaining between them. Germline loops: CDR1 MNHEY, CDR2 SMNVEV (reference sequence). A multiplex PCR was run with 60 Vbeta primers and 13 Jbeta primers. Profiled with immunoSEQ multiplex PCR; TCRdb holds only in-frame clones, not every one. This table holds about 140,000 clones, roughly 80% found once. A word on this clone: Its specificity is not known.

The sequence was collected from a female donor in good health and CMV-seronegative. Sequencing was carried out using PBMCs. The J gene is TRBJ2-7, the V gene TRBV27; D is perhaps TRBD2 (6 bases). CDR3 DNA: TGTGCCAGCAGTTTGTCGTCGGGAGCCTTCTCCTACGAGCAGTACTTC. This gives the protein CASSLSSGAFSYEQYF.